The rows below give T cell receptor beta chains drawn from one sample of a study of T cell changes during pregnancy in multiple sclerosis. Produced via immunoSEQ multiplex PCR; TCRdb's table is partial and in-frame only. Here the sample spans more than 50,000 clones, about 92% being singletons. The sequencing here drew on peripheral blood, taken in the first trimester of pregnancy. Receptor source: a female donor in good health, enrolled as a control in a pregnancy study. Each CDR3 is given with its conserved first and last residue. D genes are given only for firm matches. Not all rows give a size; the values are once, few, many and, for expanded clones, a class.

d_gene,j_gene,abundance,v_gene,CDR3aa,CDR3nt
NA,TRBJ1-2,NA,TRBV2,CASSYRDSRYGYTF,TGTGCCAGCAGTTACCGAGACAGTCGGTATGGCTACACCTTC
TRBD2,TRBJ2-3,NA,TRBV6-1,CASSEQVTSGSTDTQYF,TGTGCCAGCAGTGAACAAGTCACTAGCGGGAGCACAGATACGCAGTATTTT
TRBD1,TRBJ2-1,NA,TRBV7-9,CASSLDNRGTYNEQFF,TGTGCCAGCAGCTTAGACAACAGGGGGACCTACAATGAGCAGTTCTTC
TRBD2,TRBJ2-7,once,TRBV6-5,CASSSPGLEYF,TGTGCCAGCAGCTCACCGGGACTAGAGTACTTC
NA,TRBJ1-2,NA,TRBV9,CASSITPIDHNYGYTF,TGTGCCAGCAGCATCACCCCGATAGATCATAACTATGGCTACACCTTC
NA,TRBJ2-5,NA,TRBV28,CASSLRAKTSQETQYF,TGTGCCAGCAGTTTGAGGGCCAAAACCTCCCAAGAGACCCAGTACTTC
NA,TRBJ2-2,NA,TRBV18,CASSRDRSGELFF,TGTGCCAGCTCCCGCGACAGAAGTGGGGAGCTGTTTTTT
TRBD1,TRBJ1-6,NA,TRBV7-6,CASSGTGVGYSPLHF,TGTGCCAGCAGCGGGACAGGGGTGGGTTATTCACCCCTCCACTTT
TRBD2,TRBJ2-5,NA,TRBV2,CASERGAWETQYF,TGTGCCAGCGAGCGGGGGGCGTGGGAGACCCAGTACTTC
NA,TRBJ1-1,once,TRBV6-5,CASSDRYTEAFF,TGTGCCAGCAGTGACAGATACACTGAAGCTTTCTTT
NA,TRBJ1-6,NA,TRBV2,CASSPNGLFYNSPLHF,TGTGCCAGCAGTCCAAACGGGTTATTCTATAATTCACCCCTCCACTTT
NA,TRBJ1-2,NA,TRBV5-5,CASSSLTGLYGYTF,TGTGCCAGCAGCTCTCTGACAGGCCTTTATGGCTACACCTTC
NA,TRBJ2-7,NA,TRBV28,CASRIGRIYEQYF,TGTGCCAGCAGGATAGGGAGAATCTACGAGCAGTACTTC
NA,TRBJ1-2,NA,TRBV6-5,CATQTGTNDGYTF,TGTGCCACTCAAACCGGGACAAACGATGGCTACACCTTC
TRBD2,TRBJ2-5,NA,TRBV7-2,CASSLRLAGYNVETQYF,TGTGCCAGCAGCTTACGACTAGCGGGCTATAACGTAGAGACCCAGTACTTC
NA,TRBJ2-7,few,TRBV4-3,CASSEGGGSYEQYF,TGCGCCAGCAGCGAAGGGGGAGGATCCTACGAGCAGTACTTC
NA,TRBJ2-1,NA,TRBV29-1,CSAIYNEQFF,TGCAGCGCTATATACAATGAGCAGTTCTTC
NA,TRBJ2-5,NA,TRBV4-1,CASSLPGTLQETQYF,TGCGCCAGCAGCCTACCCGGAACGCTACAGGAGACCCAGTACTTC
TRBD2,TRBJ2-7,NA,TRBV9,CASSMGLEGDEQYF,TGTGCCAGCAGCATGGGACTAGAGGGGGACGAGCAGTACTTC
NA,TRBJ2-3,NA,TRBV28,CASSSPRRESTDTQYF,TGTGCCAGCAGTTCCCCGAGACGGGAGTCCACAGATACGCAGTATTTT
TRBD1,TRBJ1-6,NA,TRBV7-9,CASSPGDRRNSPLHF,TGTGCCAGCAGCCCCGGGGACAGGAGGAATTCACCCCTCCACTTT
TRBD1,TRBJ1-2,NA,TRBV11-3,CASSEPGQVVNGYTF,TGTGCCAGCAGCGAGCCGGGACAGGTTGTAAATGGCTACACCTTC
NA,TRBJ2-1,NA,TRBV6-5,CASSTYLAAYNEQFF,TGTGCCAGCAGTACATACTTAGCCGCCTACAATGAGCAGTTCTTC
TRBD1,TRBJ1-1,few,TRBV7-2,CASSFRGRRTEAFF,TGTGCCAGCAGCTTTAGGGGGCGGCGAACTGAAGCTTTCTTT
TRBD2,TRBJ2-1,NA,TRBV5-4,CASSKRSTSGSPDEQFF,TGTGCCAGCAGCAAGCGATCGACTAGCGGGAGTCCCGATGAGCAGTTCTTC
NA,TRBJ2-1,NA,TRBV11-3,CASSLTAGHNEQFF,TGTGCCAGCAGCTTGACCGCGGGCCACAATGAGCAGTTCTTC
TRBD2,TRBJ2-1,once,TRBV2,CASQRTSGGAYNEQFF,TGTGCCAGCCAACGGACTAGCGGGGGGGCGTACAATGAGCAGTTCTTC
NA,TRBJ1-5,NA,TRBV5-1,CASSLEGDNQPQHF,TGCGCCAGCAGCTTGGAGGGGGACAATCAGCCCCAGCATTTT
TRBD2,TRBJ2-1,NA,TRBV5-6,CASSLRTSGGSKYNEQFF,TGTGCCAGCAGCTTACGGACTAGCGGGGGGTCCAAGTACAATGAGCAGTTCTTC
NA,TRBJ2-3,NA,TRBV9,CASSAAGPGTDTQYF,TGTGCCAGCAGCGCCGCAGGGCCGGGTACAGATACGCAGTATTTT
NA,TRBJ1-5,NA,TRBV18,CASSLQGQPQHF,TGTGCCAGCTCTCTACAGGGACAGCCCCAGCATTTT
TRBD1,TRBJ1-1,NA,TRBV5-4,CASSPGGGQGSTEAFF,TGTGCCAGCAGCCCAGGTGGAGGACAGGGTAGCACTGAAGCTTTCTTT
NA,TRBJ1-5,once,TRBV7-2,CASSLESYNNQPQHF,TGTGCCAGCAGCTTAGAATCGTATAACAATCAGCCCCAGCATTTT
NA,TRBJ1-5,NA,TRBV5-1,CASSLDGQPNQPQHF,TGCGCCAGCAGCTTGGACGGTCAACCCAATCAGCCCCAGCATTTT
NA,TRBJ2-1,NA,TRBV27,CASSLYGRGVYNEQFF,TGTGCCAGCAGTTTATACGGCAGGGGGGTCTACAATGAGCAGTTCTTC
NA,TRBJ2-1,once,TRBV18,CASSPGGPQGNEQFF,TGTGCCAGCTCACCGGGAGGGCCTCAGGGGAATGAGCAGTTCTTC
NA,TRBJ1-1,NA,TRBV10-3,CAISGEAGHEAFF,TGTGCCATCAGTGGTGAGGCGGGCCACGAAGCTTTCTTT
NA,TRBJ2-7,NA,TRBV6-6,CASRSGARDEQYF,TGTGCCAGCAGATCAGGGGCCCGCGACGAGCAGTACTTC
NA,TRBJ2-1,NA,TRBV4-3,CASSQNADWGVSYNEQFF,TGCGCCAGCAGCCAAAACGCTGATTGGGGGGTCTCCTACAATGAGCAGTTCTTC
NA,TRBJ1-2,NA,TRBV4-3,CASSQERTYYGYTF,TGCGCCAGCAGCCAAGAGCGCACCTACTATGGCTACACCTTC
TRBD2,TRBJ2-3,NA,TRBV11-2,CASSPPSRLAGDTDTQYF,TGTGCCAGCAGCCCGCCATCCAGACTAGCGGGGGACACAGATACGCAGTATTTT
NA,TRBJ1-2,NA,TRBV9,CASSVDGQNYGYTF,TGTGCCAGCAGCGTAGATGGGCAGAACTATGGCTACACCTTC
NA,TRBJ2-7,NA,TRBV7-9,CASAFSGTNYEQYF,TGTGCCAGCGCTTTCTCCGGGACAAACTACGAGCAGTACTTC
NA,TRBJ1-6,NA,TRBV19,CATSRGKNSPLHF,TGTGCCACCTCTAGGGGGAAGAATTCACCCCTCCACTTT
TRBD1,TRBJ2-1,NA,TRBV6-6,CASTQGQYDYNEQFF,TGTGCCAGCACCCAGGGACAGTATGATTACAATGAGCAGTTCTTC
TRBD1,TRBJ2-1,NA,TRBV4-3,CASSQDRGLRNEQFF,TGCGCCAGCAGCCAGGACAGGGGGCTCAGGAATGAGCAGTTCTTC
TRBD1,TRBJ2-7,NA,TRBV19,CASSLTGTGYSYEQYF,TGTGCCAGTAGTCTAACAGGGACAGGGTATTCCTACGAGCAGTACTTC